This T cell receptor beta chain is drawn from a study of a mutant IDH1 vaccine in newly diagnosed glioma. Study-wide context: Vaccines were begun 4-6 weeks after radiotherapy alone, or with temozolomide cycles.

The CDR3 runs to 14 residues. Trimming removed 5 bases from V and 1 base from J, with 10 bases in between. From germline, CDR1 is SGHTA and CDR2 FQGTGA. Data came from immunoSEQ multiplex PCR; TCRdb stores just in-frame clones and leaves some out. The data contain 40,000 or so clones, approximately 83% of them singletons. As for this clone: The antigen is unknown.

Specified time point: week 5, during vaccination. In every dose of vaccine, 300 ug of mutant IDH1 20-mer peptide was given alongside topical imiquimod. The sequence was obtained from a man aged 35 to 55 with glioma. The chain has TRBV7-3 and TRBJ2-3; D may match TRBD1 or TRBD2 (5 bases each). The sample here was PBMCs, taken from a glioma patient whose treatment included an IDH1 peptide vaccine. CDR3 amino acids: CASSLGPGTDTQYF. The CDR3 region has the DNA TGTGCCAGCAGCCTGGGACCTGGCACAGATACGCAGTATTTT.